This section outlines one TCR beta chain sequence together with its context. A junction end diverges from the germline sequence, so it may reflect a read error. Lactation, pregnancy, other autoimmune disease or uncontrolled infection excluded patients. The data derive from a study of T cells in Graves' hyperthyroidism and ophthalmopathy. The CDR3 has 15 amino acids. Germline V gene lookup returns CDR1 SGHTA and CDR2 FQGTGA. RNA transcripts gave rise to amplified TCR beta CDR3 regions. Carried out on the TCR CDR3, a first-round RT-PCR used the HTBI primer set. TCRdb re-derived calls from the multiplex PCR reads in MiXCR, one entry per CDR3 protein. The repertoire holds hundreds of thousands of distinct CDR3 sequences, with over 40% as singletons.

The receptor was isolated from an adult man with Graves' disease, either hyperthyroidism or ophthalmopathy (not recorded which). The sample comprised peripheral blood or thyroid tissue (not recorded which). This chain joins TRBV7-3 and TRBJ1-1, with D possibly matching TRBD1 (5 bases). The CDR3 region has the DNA TGTGCCAACAGCTTAACGGAGGGGATGGCCACTGAAGCTTTCTTT. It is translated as CANSLTEGMATEAFF.